This entry features one T cell receptor (beta chain) sequence. Its antigen remains unknown. This sample was taken from a study of blood T cells in healthy people across ages. CDR1 LNHNV and CDR2 YYDKDF come from the germline V gene (reference sequence). The V and J ends lost 7 bases and 6 bases respectively, with 14 bases between them. The CDR3 totals 13 residues. Findings and limits, study-wide: Naive T cell percentage and TCR beta diversity correlated strongly.

A J-beta primer mix and a sample-barcoded 5' primer were used in a second PCR of about 7 to 12 cycles. From the 5' RACE reads, TCRdb called clonotypes with MiXCR, one entry per CDR3 protein. The sample carries about 930,000 distinct CDR3 sequences, 25% to 30% recorded once. These records were also assigned to another study, of T cells of mothers and their children.

The sequenced sample consisted of blood. The sequence derives from a woman aged 40 to 55 in good health. The chain couples TRBV15 to TRBJ2-3, with D perhaps matching TRBD1 or TRBD2 (6 bases each). For the CDR3, the DNA is TGTGCCACCACCGGCGGGACACGCGATACGCAGTATTTT. Translating gives CATTGGTRDTQYF. The variable domain in full, with the rest retrieved from reference TRBV15 and TRBJ2-3, is DAMVIQNPRYQVTQFGKPVTLSCSQTLNHNVMYWYQQKSSQAPKLLFHYYDKDFNNEADTPDNFQSRRPNTSFCFLDIRSPGLGDTAMYLCATTGGTRDTQYFGPGTRLTVL.